This entry concerns a single TCR beta chain. Germline-derived CDR1 and CDR2 are LGHNA and YSLEER. The CDR3 extends over 18 amino acids. J was trimmed by 0 bases and V by 1 base; bases with no gene match: 7. The entry originates in a study of CD8 T cells in Susac syndrome. The authors reverse transcribed about 0.5 to 1 ug RNA with random hexamers. It was immunoSEQ multiplex PCR that amplified TCR beta CDR3 across 54 Vbeta and 13 Jbeta. Using its own MiXCR run on the immunoSEQ multiplex PCR reads, TCRdb lists one record per CDR3 protein. The sample yields roughly 190,000 distinct CDR3 sequences, roughly 94% seen once.

The origin of this receptor is a human donor in good health. The rearrangement links TRBV4-3 to TRBJ2-2; TRBD2 agrees at 8 bases. Sequencing input: CD4+ T cells from PBMCs. CDR3 sequence reads: CASSQALADLANTGELFF. CDR3 bases: TGCGCCAGCAGCCAAGCACTAGCGGACCTCGCGAACACCGGGGAGCTGTTTTTT.